Detailed here is one T cell receptor (beta chain). The antigen is not known. TCRdb keeps only in-frame clones here, not all; method: immunoSEQ multiplex PCR. The sample consists of about 110,000 clones, almost 96% of them appearing once. Per the germline V gene, CDR1 is SGHKS and CDR2 is YYEKEE (reference sequence). The trim removed 3 bases at V and 7 bases at J, leaving 12 bases unmatched. The CDR3 loop spans 16 amino acids. The data stem from a study of cytomegalovirus exposure and HLA in healthy donors. The donors formed part of the 120-subject validation cohort, distinct from the roughly 730-subject first cohort. Study-wide findings and caveats: Three CMV-associated chains were confirmed in vitro to be specific for CMV antigens.

This TCR was recovered from a woman aged 18-29 years in good health and CMV-seronegative. The sequenced sample was PBMCs. The J gene is TRBJ1-2, the V gene TRBV5-5, with 10 bases fitting TRBD1. The CDR3 DNA reads as TGTGCCAGCAGCTCCTACCCGACAGGGGGCTTGCGTGGCTACACCTTC. This gives the protein CASSSYPTGGLRGYTF.